This TCR beta chain emerged from a study of blood T cell repertoires in COVID-19. At the level of the study: Acute and convalescent COVID-19 specimens originated in the United States, Italy and Spain. PBMCs, B-cell-depleted T cells, or T cells provided the cDNA or gDNA that made up the material.

How the authors handled the data: Amplified reference gene primers provided the basis for estimating nucleated cell counts. Generated by immunoSEQ multiplex PCR, the TCRdb table keeps only in-frame clones and is missing some. V and J calls and clone size follow that table, whereas D and trimming were derived from the DNA. In the table there are about 670,000 clones, about nine tenths of which are singletons. The CDR3 consists of 14 residues. V was pared by 6 bases and J by 5 bases, with 7 bases of the junction left unmatched. Germline CDR1 is MDHEN and CDR2 is SYDVKM. This sequence joins TRBV28 and TRBJ2-7; TRBD1 aligns across 10 bases. This receptor was identified in a woman under 30 with acute or convalescent COVID-19. The specimen was peripheral blood. For the CDR3, the DNA is TGTGCCAGCAGCTCGAGACAGGGGGCAGACGAGCAGTACTTC. Protein product: CASSSRQGADEQYF.